This record covers a single T cell receptor beta chain. Sequencing used immunoSEQ multiplex PCR; TCRdb keeps in-frame clones, though not all of them. In the table there are 35,000 or so clones, roughly 94% of which are singletons. This record belongs to a study of T cell changes during pregnancy in multiple sclerosis. The J segment lost 5 bases and the V segment lost 5 bases, leaving 8 bases of the junction unmatched. Germline CDR1 is SGHRS and CDR2 is YFSETQ. The CDR3 is 15 residues long. This clonotype was obtained from a female donor with multiple sclerosis, enrolled in a pregnancy study. The chain links TRBV5-1 to TRBJ1-5, with 9 bases identical to TRBD1. This sample comprised CD4+ T cells from peripheral blood mononuclear cells, obtained after pregnancy. The CDR3 loop reads CASSLRTGDDQPQHF. The CDR3 DNA sequence: TGCGCCAGCAGTCTTAGGACAGGGGATGATCAGCCCCAGCATTTT.